These T cell receptor beta chains were read from a single sample in a study of control samples from healthy donors and cancer patients. The protocol was immunoSEQ multiplex PCR, while the TCRdb copy is restricted to in-frame clones and leaves out a portion. Of 110,000 or so clones listed, around 82% were seen once; the top ten hold about 13%. Sequencing was done on a sample of blood. Receptor source: a woman in her fifties or sixties in good health. The CDR3 runs from the conserved cysteine through the conserved F or W. Fields, in order: clone size, V gene, D gene, J gene, CDR3 protein, CDR3 DNA. D genes are given only for firm matches. Size is stated for part of the rows, as once, few or many counts, or as a class when the clone is expanded.

>.|TRBV7-8|.|TRBJ1-5
CASSLARNLNQPQHF
TGTGCCAGCAGCTTAGCGAGGAACCTCAATCAGCCCCAGCATTTT
>.|TRBV6-5|.|TRBJ2-5
CASSYGRTQETQYF
TGTGCCAGCAGTTACGGGCGGACCCAAGAGACCCAGTACTTC
>.|TRBV3-1/TRBV3-2|TRBD1|TRBJ1-4
CASSQETGTGHEKLFF
TGTGCCAGCAGCCAAGAAACCGGGACAGGGCACGAAAAACTGTTTTTT
>.|TRBV11-3|.|TRBJ2-1
CASSKQGFEQFF
TGTGCCAGCAGCAAACAGGGATTTGAGCAGTTCTTC
>.|TRBV19|TRBD2|TRBJ2-3
CASSDGVAGAYSTDTQYF
TGTGCCAGTAGTGATGGGGTAGCGGGAGCCTATAGCACAGATACGCAGTATTTT
>.|TRBV2|.|TRBJ1-1
CASSETGPGLNTEAFF
TGTGCCAGCAGTGAAACCGGCCCGGGTTTGAACACTGAAGCTTTCTTT
>.|TRBV7-8|.|TRBJ2-1
CASSPREADSYNEQFF
TGTGCCAGCAGCCCGAGGGAGGCGGACTCCTACAATGAGCAGTTCTTC
>.|TRBV3-1/TRBV3-2|TRBD1|TRBJ1-2
CASSPGTAYGYTF
TGTGCCAGCAGCCCTGGGACAGCCTATGGCTACACCTTC
>.|TRBV2|TRBD2|TRBJ2-1
CASSELAGDLYNEQFF
TGTGCCAGCAGTGAGCTAGCGGGAGATCTCTACAATGAGCAGTTCTTC
>.|TRBV9|.|TRBJ1-1
CASSVEWGGGTEAFF
TGTGCCAGCAGCGTAGAATGGGGCGGGGGGACTGAAGCTTTCTTT
>.|TRBV10-2|.|TRBJ1-5
CASSGMGDQPQHF
TGCGCCAGCAGTGGTATGGGGGATCAGCCCCAGCATTTT
>.|TRBV4-3|.|TRBJ2-1
CASSHQGSSSYNEQFF
TGCGCCAGCAGCCACCAGGGGTCCAGCTCCTACAATGAGCAGTTCTTC
>once|TRBV28|.|TRBJ1-4
CASSLDRRNEKLFF
TGTGCCAGCAGTCTCGACAGGCGGAATGAAAAACTGTTTTTT
>.|TRBV5-1|.|TRBJ1-6
CASSFAEGNSPLHF
TGCGCCAGCAGCTTTGCGGAGGGGAATTCACCCCTCCACTTT
>.|TRBV29-1|.|TRBJ1-2
CSVSPQYGYTF
TGCAGCGTCTCCCCTCAGTATGGCTACACCTTC
>.|TRBV19|TRBD2|TRBJ2-1
CASSILAGSSYNEQFF
TGTGCCAGTAGTATACTAGCGGGTAGCTCCTACAATGAGCAGTTCTTC
>.|TRBV7-2|TRBD2|TRBJ2-5
CASSIGTSGTETQYF
TGTGCCAGCAGCATAGGGACTAGCGGGACGGAGACCCAGTACTTC
>.|TRBV2|.|TRBJ1-4
CASSEVVDGPNEKLFF
TGTGCCAGCAGTGAAGTCGTCGACGGGCCTAATGAAAAACTGTTTTTT
>.|TRBV29-1|.|TRBJ1-2
CSVDRVTYGYTF
TGCAGCGTTGACCGAGTAACCTATGGCTACACCTTC
>.|TRBV30|.|TRBJ1-3
CAWGPSGNTIYF
TGTGCCTGGGGGCCGTCTGGAAACACCATATATTTT
>.|TRBV16|TRBD1|TRBJ2-1
CASSQDRVYNEQFF
TGTGCCAGCAGCCAGGACAGGGTCTACAATGAGCAGTTCTTC
>.|TRBV15|TRBD2|TRBJ2-1
CATSREPRAGGWEQFF
TGTGCCACCAGCAGAGAGCCAAGAGCGGGAGGCTGGGAGCAGTTCTTC
>.|TRBV28|.|TRBJ1-1
CASPRNGGSGTEAFF
TGTGCCAGCCCCAGGAACGGCGGTTCGGGCACTGAAGCTTTCTTT
>.|TRBV27|.|TRBJ2-7
CASSRAGEQYF
TGTGCCAGCAGCCGTGCGGGCGAGCAGTACTTC
>.|TRBV7-7|TRBD1|TRBJ1-5
CASSLRLGRGLDQPQHF
TGTGCTAGCAGCTTACGCCTTGGCAGGGGGCTAGATCAGCCCCAGCATTTT
>.|TRBV5-1|.|TRBJ2-2
CASSFRMDTGELFF
TGCGCCAGCAGCTTCCGGATGGACACCGGGGAGCTGTTTTTT
>.|TRBV2|.|TRBJ1-1
CASRVTGMAFF
TGTGCCAGCAGGGTAACAGGGATGGCTTTCTTT
>.|TRBV28|.|TRBJ2-1
CASSQEYNEQFF
TGTGCCAGCAGTCAGGAGTACAATGAGCAGTTCTTC
>.|TRBV11-2|.|TRBJ2-7
CASSLAQGYEQYF
TGTGCCAGCAGCTTAGCTCAGGGATACGAGCAGTACTTC
>.|TRBV2|TRBD1|TRBJ2-5
CASRGNRGLQETQYF
TGTGCCTCCCGGGGGAACAGGGGGCTCCAAGAGACCCAGTACTTC
>many|TRBV2|.|TRBJ2-1
CASSVDYTGQFF
TGTGCCAGCAGTGTGGACTACACGGGGCAGTTCTTC
>many|TRBV7-2|TRBD2|TRBJ2-1
CASSPGSGSYNEQFF
TGTGCCAGCAGCCCCGGTAGCGGGAGTTACAATGAGCAGTTCTTC
>.|TRBV6-5|.|TRBJ2-1
CASSPRTVSYNEQFF
TGTGCCAGCAGTCCTCGGACAGTCTCCTACAATGAGCAGTTCTTC